Following are 22 T cell receptor beta chains from one sample sequenced in a study of T cells of healthy individuals. A single record per CDR3 protein comes from TCRdb applying MiXCR to the 5' RACE reads. Seen here are 53,000 or so distinct CDR3 sequences, about 15% observed once, and the top ten hold 16%. Receptors were obtained from a human donor in good health.

This clonotype has only a few counts. The CDR3 coding sequence is TGTGCCATCAGTGCTGGGCAGGCTAATGAGCAGTTCTTC. This translates into CAISAGQANEQFF. The rearrangement links TRBV10-3 to TRBJ2-1, with D hard to call. Germline CDR1 ENHRY, CDR2 SYGVKD. V lost 4 bases and J 7 bases, leaving 11 bases between the germline ends. CDR3 length: 13 amino acids.

The chain carries TRBV18 and TRBJ1-5; maybe TRBD1 (5 bases). Trimming pared 6 bases from V and 2 bases from J, leaving 8 bases between. The germline CDR1 and CDR2 sequences are KGHSH and LQKENI. This CDR3 is 13 amino acids long. Here the CDR3 DNA reads TGTGCCAGCTCCCCGACAGGCAATCAGCCCCAGCATTTT. This codes for CASSPTGNQPQHF.

The chain carries TRBV4-1 and TRBJ2-2, with TRBD2 matching 11 bases. J was trimmed by 7 bases and V by 0 bases; bases with no gene match: 4. The CDR3 contains 16 residues. Germline assignment: CDR1 MGHRA and CDR2 YSYEKL. The CDR3 nucleotides read TGCGCCAGCAGCCAAGATCCCCTAGCGGGAGGCGGGGAGCTGTTTTTT. Its translation is CASSQDPLAGGGELFF.

This clonotype came up many times. The genes are TRBV6-1 and TRBJ2-7; D is possibly TRBD2 (5 bases). Trimming stripped 8 bases from V and 5 bases from J, with 19 bases between. The CDR3 sequence is 14 residues long. Per germline, CDR1 MNHNS and CDR2 SASEGT. The CDR3 region is CASGLGGWFDEQYF. In DNA, the CDR3 is TGTGCCAGCGGGCTTGGAGGCTGGTTCGACGAGCAGTACTTC.

This clonotype has ten or more counts. The V and J genes are TRBV2 and TRBJ2-7; 8 bases match TRBD1. Losses at the gene ends were 5 bases for V and 7 bases for J; bases not matched to a gene: 7. CDR1 is SNHLY, CDR2 FYNNEI, per germline. This CDR3 comprises 13 residues. The CDR3 DNA reads as TGTGCCAGCAGTCGTCAGGGGGCGGGAGAGCAGTACTTC. Its protein product is CASSRQGAGEQYF.

In DNA, the CDR3 is TGTGCCATCAGTGAGTCGGACAGGTTAGCCAAAAACATTCAGTACTTC. Its protein is CAISESDRLAKNIQYF. The chain links TRBV10-3 to TRBJ2-4; 7 nucleotides line up with TRBD1. Trimming took 0 bases from V and 0 from J; bases not matched to a gene: 2. This CDR3 has 16 amino acids. Germline V lookup: CDR1 ENHRY, CDR2 SYGVKD.

This clonotype was seen a few times. The chain recombines TRBV4-3 with TRBJ2-3; maybe TRBD2 (6 bases). The CDR3 extends over 15 amino acids. Germline CDR1 reads LGHNA; CDR2 reads YSLEER. Trimming removed 5 bases at V and 6 bases at J, with 18 bases between. This CDR3 reads CASSSRGGNADTQYF. The CDR3, as DNA: TGCGCCAGCAGCTCAAGAGGAGGGAACGCCGATACGCAGTATTTT.

This chain connects TRBV19 to TRBJ1-2; the D gene is possibly TRBD1 (6 bases). Germline V gives CDR1 LNHDA, CDR2 SQIVND (reference sequence). The V gene lost 7 bases and the J gene lost 5 bases, with 17 bases spanning the gap. The CDR3 has 14 amino acids. The CDR3 DNA is TGTGCCAGTAACCCCGGGGGGGGCAATTATGGCTACACCTTC. Encoded protein: CASNPGGGNYGYTF.

The chain is built from TRBV5-1 and TRBJ2-6; D is perhaps TRBD1 (6 bases). Germline-derived CDR1 and CDR2 are SGHRS and YFSETQ. The CDR3 totals 17 residues. Trimming cost V 3 bases and J 0 bases, with 13 bases left between them. CDR3 coding DNA: TGCGCCAGCAGCTACAGACAGGACCGCTCTGGGGCCAACGTCCTGACTTTC. It yields the protein CASSYRQDRSGANVLTF.

V gene TRBV12-3 or TRBV12-4 combines with J gene TRBJ2-2, with D possibly matching TRBD2 (5 bases). This CDR3 is 13 amino acids long. V lost 3 bases and J 11 bases, leaving 13 bases between the germline ends. Here the CDR3 reads CASSLSLEGELFF. The CDR3 bases are TGTGCCAGCAGTTTGTCACTCGAGGGAGAGCTGTTTTTT.

CDR3 coding DNA: TGCGCCAGCAGCGAGGCGGGGGACCTATACGAGCAGTACTTC. It translates to CASSEAGDLYEQYF. The rearrangement joins TRBV5-1 to TRBJ2-7; 7 bases agree with TRBD2. This CDR3 has 14 amino acids. V dropped 4 bases and J dropped 4; count of bases not matched to a gene: 8. Germline loops: CDR1 SGHRS, CDR2 YFSETQ.

This clonotype was counted between two and nine times. The chain links TRBV13 to TRBJ2-5, with D possibly being TRBD1 (6 bases). CDR1 and CDR2 from the germline V gene are PRHDT and FYEKMQ (reference sequence). V was trimmed by 4 bases and J by 7 bases, leaving 10 bases between them. The CDR3 runs 12 residues. CDR3 protein: CASSSIRGTQYF. CDR3 DNA: TGTGCCAGCAGCTCTATCAGGGGGACCCAGTACTTC.

This chain joins TRBV10-3 and TRBJ2-5; D may be TRBD2 (6 bases). Germline lookup yields CDR1 ENHRY and CDR2 SYGVKD. Trimming removed 5 bases from V and 3 bases from J, with 13 bases in between. CDR3 size: 14 residues. The CDR3 DNA reads as TGTGCCATCAGTAGTCCGGGGGTTAAAGAGACCCAGTACTTC. Translating gives CAISSPGVKETQYF.

This clonotype appeared many times. The chain employs TRBV29-1 and TRBJ1-1; D gene unclear. Germline values: CDR1 SQVTM, CDR2 ANQGSEA. Deletions cut 7 bases from V and 3 bases from J, with 9 bases between. The CDR3 loop spans 11 amino acids. The CDR3 here is CSAAEDTEAFF. The CDR3 nucleotides are TGCAGCGCTGCGGAGGACACTGAAGCTTTCTTT.

The chain is built from TRBV20-1 and TRBJ1-5; unclear D gene. V was shortened by 4 bases and J by 6 bases, with 16 bases between the two germline ends. The CDR3 is 14 amino acids. CDR1 is DFQATT and CDR2 is SNEGSKA in the germline V gene (reference sequence). CDR3 DNA: TGCAGTGCTACCCGGGAAATTGATGGTCAGCCCCAGCATTTT. This gives the protein CSATREIDGQPQHF.

J is TRBJ2-7 and V is TRBV12-3 or TRBV12-4; a possible D gene is TRBD2 (6 bases). V dropped 3 bases and J dropped 2 bases, with 11 bases sitting between them. The CDR3 runs to 14 residues. DNA for the CDR3: TGTGCCAGCAGTTTCCGAGCGGGCCCCTACGAGCAGTACTTC. This gives the protein CASSFRAGPYEQYF.

This chain uses TRBV21-1 with TRBJ2-4. TRBV21-1 is designated a pseudogene. The CDR3 length is 15 residues. The CDR3 spells CSSSTEELVKNIQYF. The CDR3 nucleotides read TGTTCCAGCAGCACGGAAGAGCTAGTCAAAAACATTCAGTACTTC.

The chain employs TRBV4-3 and TRBJ2-7; 10 bases agree with TRBD1. Germline CDR1 reads LGHNA; CDR2 reads YSLEER. The CDR3 consists of 15 residues. J gave up 7 bases and V 3 bases, and 9 bases lay outside the gene matches. The CDR3 sequence: CASSQDWTGGNEQYF. The CDR3 coding sequence is TGCGCCAGCAGCCAGGATTGGACAGGGGGGAATGAGCAGTACTTC.

The table lists this clonotype with a few counts. The rearrangement uses TRBV3-1 and TRBJ2-4; no clear D gene. The CDR3 consists of 11 residues. CDR1 and CDR2 (germline): LGHDT, YNNKEL (reference sequence). Trimming shortened V by 3 bases and J by 8 bases, and 5 bases separated the two germline ends. The CDR3: CASSQGYIQYF. The CDR3 DNA reads TGTGCCAGCAGCCAGGGATACATTCAGTACTTC. Filled out from reference TRBV3-1 and TRBJ2-4, the complete variable domain reads DTAVSQTPKYLVTQMGNDKSIKCEQNLGHDTMYWYKQDSKKFLKIMFSYNNKELIINETVPNRFSPKSPDKAHLNLHINSLELGDSAVYFCASSQGYIQYFGAGTRLSVL.

This clonotype was counted at least ten times. The V and J genes are TRBV5-4 and TRBJ2-4; TRBD1 matches 7 bases. The junction had 7 bases not matched to a gene; V was cut back by 5 bases and J by 8 bases. Germline V gene lookup returns CDR1 SGHNT and CDR2 YYREEE (reference sequence). This CDR3 is 13 amino acids long. The CDR3 loop reads CASREGASDIQYF. The CDR3 bases are TGTGCCAGCAGAGAGGGGGCGTCGGACATTCAGTACTTC.

The chain uses TRBV20-1 and TRBJ2-7, with 11 bases identical to TRBD2. CDR1 is DFQATT and CDR2 is SNEGSKA in the germline V gene (reference sequence). The CDR3 contains 14 residues. V was clipped by 4 bases and J by 2 bases; unmatched bases: 4. The CDR3 DNA reads as TGCAGTGCTACTACTAGCGGGAGACCCTACGAGCAGTACTTC. Translating it yields CSATTSGRPYEQYF.

This clonotype was seen repeatedly, ten times or more. The rearrangement uses TRBV20-1 and TRBJ1-5, with D tentatively TRBD1 (5 bases). This CDR3 is built from 16 residues. Germline values: CDR1 DFQATT, CDR2 SNEGSKA (reference sequence). Trimming left V 0 bases short and J 6 bases short, with 18 bases between. CDR3 DNA sequence: TGCAGTGCTAGAGATGGGACCCCAGGGATGCGTCAGCCCCAGCATTTT. It encodes CSARDGTPGMRQPQHF.